This T cell receptor (beta chain) was recovered during a study of CD4 T cells in relation to SARS-CoV-2 and coronaviruses. Study-level background: Controls used an HIV-1 Nef peptide pool or no peptide.

Regarding the study as a whole: SARS-CoV-2-driven expansion was significantly weaker in crossreactive than monoreactive clones.

As concerns this clone: Its target is not known.

In germline, CDR1 is SGHTA, CDR2 FQGTGA. V lost 5 bases and J lost 2; bases outside the gene matches: 8. CDR3 length equals 16 residues. The unexposed donors gave CD4+ T cells in about 2011-2018, prior to COVID-19. The cells were cultured for approximately ten days before CD4+ T cells were isolated. Measured with immunoSEQ multiplex PCR; TCRdb has only the in-frame clones, and not every one. Of about 21,000 clones listed, 60% to 85% are singletons. This TCR came from a human donor in good health. V is TRBV7-3 and J is TRBJ2-2, with 7 bases identical to TRBD2. Specimen: CD4+ T cells from PBMCs, cultured in vitro. CDR3 DNA: TGTGCCAGCAGCCCCGCCCCGGGACTAAACACCGGGGAGCTGTTTTTT. Its protein product is CASSPAPGLNTGELFF.